The source of this TCR beta chain is a study of blood T cell repertoires in COVID-19. Membership in each cohort depended on participant-reported clinical history. In Cohort 3, a recovered donor had either two negative PCRs, clearance, or symptom resolution. The ends were cut back, 2 bases at V and 7 bases at J, with 12 bases in the middle. Germline values: CDR1 SGHNT, CDR2 YYREEE (reference sequence). The CDR3 is 14 residues long. Some clones are missing from TCRdb's copy, which holds only in-frame ones; the method was immunoSEQ multiplex PCR. The table lists about 300,000 clones, about 90% of them singletons, with approximately 5% in the top ten.

The rearrangement uses TRBV5-4 and TRBJ1-4; tentative D call: TRBD1 (6 bases). The source is a woman aged 25 to 39 who had recovered from COVID-19. Sequencing was done on a sample of PBMCs or T cells enriched from blood (not recorded which). CDR3 DNA: TGTGCCAGCAGCTTTCAAGGGGGTGGTGAAAAACTGTTTTTT. Protein sequence: CASSFQGGGEKLFF. Together with reference TRBV5-4 and TRBJ1-4, the CDR3 gives the full variable domain: ETGVTQSPTHLIKTRGQQVTLRCSSQSGHNTVSWYQQALGQGPQFIFQYYREEENGRGNFPPRFSGLQFPNYSSELNVNALELDDSALYLCASSFQGGGEKLFFGSGTQLSVL.